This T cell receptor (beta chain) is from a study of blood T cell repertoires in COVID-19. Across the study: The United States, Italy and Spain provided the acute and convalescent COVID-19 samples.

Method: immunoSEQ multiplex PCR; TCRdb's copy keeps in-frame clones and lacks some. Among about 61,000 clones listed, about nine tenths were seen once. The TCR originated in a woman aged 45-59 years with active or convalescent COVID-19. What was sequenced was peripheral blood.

CDR3 nucleotides: TGTGCCACCCAGCGGGAGGGCTACAATGAGCAGTTCTTC. Translated: CATQREGYNEQFF. V gene TRBV2 combines with J gene TRBJ2-1; 10 nucleotides line up with TRBD2. Germline trimming cut 10 bases from V and 3 bases from J; bases unmatched to any gene: 3. The CDR3 length is 13 residues. The V gene's germline CDR1 is SNHLY and CDR2 FYNNEI.